This TCR beta chain was recorded in a study of blood T cells in healthy people across ages (dated by TCRdb to between 2014 and 2017). Study-wide context: Template switching captured roughly one uniquely barcoded TCR beta cDNA molecule per two T cells in model experiments. To track age-related changes in TCR beta repertoire diversity, the study relied on deep sequencing normalized with unique cDNA molecular identifiers. The donors were split into four age groups: young (average roughly 15 years), middle-aged (more than 35), aged (more than 60) and long-lived (over 80). Donors of different ages were randomly distributed across sequencing lanes to avoid experimental bias. The study analyzed two additional independent replicas of 1 million unique cDNA reads from the same blood draw for two donors, one aged 18 to 30 and one aged 80 or older.

Library prep was done by 5' RACE. The sequencer was an Illumina HiSeq 2500. A second PCR of about 6 to 11 cycles was run with a J-beta primer mix and a sample-barcoded 5' primer. A template-switch 5' adaptor carrying 12 random nucleotides introduced a unique molecular identifier onto each TCR beta cDNA molecule. Each sample yielded at least 2.5 million CDR3-containing paired-end reads. All of the RNA was converted into first-strand cDNA using the Mint cDNA synthesis kit, with a TRBC-specific oligonucleotide serving as the primer. After uracil-DNA glycosylase treatment, a first 18-cycle PCR used universal primers M1SS and BC2_uni_R on all cDNA. On the study's bioinformatics: For normalization, 1 million high-quality reads were randomly selected from each sample, with every read carrying a distinct molecular identifier. Instead of being binned into consensus sequences, reads that shared molecular identifiers were thrown out. MiTCR, run with a Q25 quality threshold and the strictest error-elimination algorithm, handled CDR3 identification, clonotype clustering and error correction. A nonparametric unseen species model with Euler transformation was used to estimate a lower bound on total TCR beta diversity. The public reads were quality trimmed at Q25 with fastp and then assembled into clones with MiXCR by TCRdb, keeping productive beta chains. For every CDR3 protein sequence, its rows merge into one entry that carries the most common genes and DNA. None of the V and J calls come from the authors' own analysis; TCRdb made them. For this sample the table gives around 800,000 distinct CDR3 sequences, of which around 62% were detected only once. The ten largest clonotypes hold about a quarter of the sample.

The CDR3 contains 14 residues, cysteine and phenylalanine counted. Left in the record is the CDR3 DNA by itself, 42 bases read in frame from the first base. Relative to germline, V is missing 6 bases and J is missing 0 bases, with 6 bases of the junction outside any gene match. The germline V gene (reference sequence) provides CDR1 DFQATT and CDR2 SNEGSKA. This clonotype turned up a few times. What this receptor recognizes is not known. Base-call qualities are not available, and no considerably larger clone is one nucleotide away. The donors were 40 or so Caucasian individuals from Russia, aged roughly 6 to 100 years, who were systemically healthy. Around 10 milliliters of peripheral blood were collected from each donor into EDTA-treated Vacutainer tubes. PBMCs were isolated by Ficoll-Paque density-gradient centrifugation, with at least 6 million obtained per sample. Total RNA, at least 6 micrograms per sample, was extracted from PBMCs with Trizol reagent. The percentages of naive CD45RAhigh/CD27high T cells were determined by flow cytometry on a PBMC aliquot from every donor.

The study at large found these results: Observed TCR beta diversity per million T cells fell roughly linearly with age, and a significant reduction was already apparent by age around 40. Bulk unsorted PBMC profiling prevented conclusive comparison of naive and antigen-experienced compartments. Total diversity estimates from one million sequenced T cells were considered lower bounds and underestimates. Donor CMV infection status was unknown, potentially confounding age-related changes in expanded clonotypes. The long-lived group showed more naive CD4+ T cells, fewer expanded clones and increased TCR diversity than the aged group, suggesting age selection. Observed TCR beta diversity correlated strongly with the percentage of naive T cells measured by flow cytometry.

The rearranged segments are TRBV20-1 and TRBJ2-5; 8 middle bases align to TRBD2. The clonotype comes from a man between 25 and 39 years old in good health. The sample comprised blood. The CDR3: CSAQAGAYQETQYF. At the DNA level, the sequence is TGCAGTGCCCAAGCGGGGGCCTACCAAGAGACCCAGTACTTC.